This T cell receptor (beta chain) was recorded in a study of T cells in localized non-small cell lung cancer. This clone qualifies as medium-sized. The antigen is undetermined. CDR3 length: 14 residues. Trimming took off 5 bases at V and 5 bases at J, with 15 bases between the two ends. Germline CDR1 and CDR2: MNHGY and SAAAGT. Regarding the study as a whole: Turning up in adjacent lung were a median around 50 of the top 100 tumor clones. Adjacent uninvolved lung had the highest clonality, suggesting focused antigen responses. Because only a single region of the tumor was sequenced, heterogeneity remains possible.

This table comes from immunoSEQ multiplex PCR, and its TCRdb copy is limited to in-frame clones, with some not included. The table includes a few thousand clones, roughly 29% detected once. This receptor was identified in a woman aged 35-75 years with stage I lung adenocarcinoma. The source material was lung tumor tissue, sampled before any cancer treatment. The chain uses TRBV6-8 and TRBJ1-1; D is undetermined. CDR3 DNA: TGTGCCAGCAGTGCGCAGGAGATTTGGACTGAAGCTTTCTTT. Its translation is CASSAQEIWTEAFF.